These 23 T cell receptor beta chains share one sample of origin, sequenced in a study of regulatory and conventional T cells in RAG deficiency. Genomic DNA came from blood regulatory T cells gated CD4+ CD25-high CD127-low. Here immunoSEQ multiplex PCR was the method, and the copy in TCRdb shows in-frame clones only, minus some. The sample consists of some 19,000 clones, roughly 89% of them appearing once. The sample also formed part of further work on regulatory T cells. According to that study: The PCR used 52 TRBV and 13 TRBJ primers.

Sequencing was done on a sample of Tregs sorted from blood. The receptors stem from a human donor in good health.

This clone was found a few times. This CDR3 is CASSPKSSENEQFF. The DNA for the CDR3 is TGTGCCAGCTCACCAAAGTCCAGCGAGAATGAGCAGTTCTTC. The chain carries TRBV18 and TRBJ2-1, with D unresolved. Germline CDR1 KGHSH, CDR2 LQKENI. The V end lost 2 bases, the J end lost 7 bases, and 12 bases lay between the germline ends. The length of the CDR3 is 14 residues.

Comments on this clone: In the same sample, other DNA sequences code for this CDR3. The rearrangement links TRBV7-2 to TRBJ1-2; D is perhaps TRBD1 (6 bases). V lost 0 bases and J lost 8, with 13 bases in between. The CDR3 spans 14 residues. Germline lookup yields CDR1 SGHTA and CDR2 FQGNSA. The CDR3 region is CASSLASQGGGYTF. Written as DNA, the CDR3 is TGTGCCAGCAGCTTAGCATCACAGGGTGGGGGCTACACCTTC.

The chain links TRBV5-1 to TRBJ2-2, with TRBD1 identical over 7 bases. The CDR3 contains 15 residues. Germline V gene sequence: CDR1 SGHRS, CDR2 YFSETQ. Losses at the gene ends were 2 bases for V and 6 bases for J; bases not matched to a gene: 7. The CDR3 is CASSLGGGRAGELFF. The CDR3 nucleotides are TGCGCCAGCAGCTTAGGGGGCGGTAGAGCCGGGGAGCTGTTTTTT.

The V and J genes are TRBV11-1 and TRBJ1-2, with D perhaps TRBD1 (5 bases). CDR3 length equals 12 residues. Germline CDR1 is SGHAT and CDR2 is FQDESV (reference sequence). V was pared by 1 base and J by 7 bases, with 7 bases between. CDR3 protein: CASSLEGTGYTF. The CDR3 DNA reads TGTGCCAGCAGCTTAGAGGGGACTGGCTACACCTTC.

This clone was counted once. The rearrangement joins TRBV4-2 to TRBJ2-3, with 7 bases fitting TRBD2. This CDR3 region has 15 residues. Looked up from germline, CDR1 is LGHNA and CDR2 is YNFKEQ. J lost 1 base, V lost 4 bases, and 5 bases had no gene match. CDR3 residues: CASSPRLAGTDTQYF. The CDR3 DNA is TGTGCCAGCAGCCCGCGACTAGCCGGCACAGATACGCAGTATTTT.

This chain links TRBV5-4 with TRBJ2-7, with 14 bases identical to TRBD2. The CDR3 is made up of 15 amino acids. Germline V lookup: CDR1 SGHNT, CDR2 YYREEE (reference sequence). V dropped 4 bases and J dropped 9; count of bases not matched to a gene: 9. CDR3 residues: CASSPGTSGGLRQYF. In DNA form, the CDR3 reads TGTGCCAGCAGCCCAGGGACTAGCGGGGGCCTGAGGCAGTACTTC. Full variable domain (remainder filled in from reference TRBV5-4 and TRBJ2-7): ETGVTQSPTHLIKTRGQQVTLRCSSQSGHNTVSWYQQALGQGPQFIFQYYREEENGRGNFPPRFSGLQFPNYSSELNVNALELDDSALYLCASSPGTSGGLRQYFGPGTRLTVT.

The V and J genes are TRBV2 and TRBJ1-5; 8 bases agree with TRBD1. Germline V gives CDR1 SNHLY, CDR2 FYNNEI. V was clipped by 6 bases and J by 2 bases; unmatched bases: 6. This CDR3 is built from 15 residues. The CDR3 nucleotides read TGTGCCAGCAGAACCCAGGGGGCTGGCAATCAGCCCCAGCATTTT. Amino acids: CASRTQGAGNQPQHF.

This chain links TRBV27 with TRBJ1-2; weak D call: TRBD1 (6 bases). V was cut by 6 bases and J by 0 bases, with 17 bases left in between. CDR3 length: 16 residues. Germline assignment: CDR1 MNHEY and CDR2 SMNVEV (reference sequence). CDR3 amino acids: CASSPEGDRSNYGYTF. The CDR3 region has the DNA TGTGCCAGCAGCCCGGAGGGGGACCGGTCTAACTATGGCTACACCTTC.

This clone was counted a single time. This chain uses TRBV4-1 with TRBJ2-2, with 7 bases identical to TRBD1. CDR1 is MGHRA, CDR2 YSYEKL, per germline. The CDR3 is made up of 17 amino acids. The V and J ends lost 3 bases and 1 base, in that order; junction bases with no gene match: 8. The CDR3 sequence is CASSQNTGTENTGELFF. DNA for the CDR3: TGCGCCAGCAGCCAGAACACCGGGACAGAGAACACCGGGGAGCTGTTTTTT.

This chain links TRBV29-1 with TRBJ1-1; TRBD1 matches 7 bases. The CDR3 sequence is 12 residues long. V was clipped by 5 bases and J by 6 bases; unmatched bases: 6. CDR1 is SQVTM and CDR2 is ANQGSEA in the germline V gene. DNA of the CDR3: TGCAGCGTTAGTCACAGGGGCGCTGAAGCTTTCTTT. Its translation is CSVSHRGAEAFF.

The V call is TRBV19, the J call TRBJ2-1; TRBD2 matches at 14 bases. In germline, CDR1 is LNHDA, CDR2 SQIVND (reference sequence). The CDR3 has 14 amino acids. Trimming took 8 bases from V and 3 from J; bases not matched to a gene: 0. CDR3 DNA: TGTGCCAGTGGACTAGCGGGGGGCTACAATGAGCAGTTCTTC. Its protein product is CASGLAGGYNEQFF.

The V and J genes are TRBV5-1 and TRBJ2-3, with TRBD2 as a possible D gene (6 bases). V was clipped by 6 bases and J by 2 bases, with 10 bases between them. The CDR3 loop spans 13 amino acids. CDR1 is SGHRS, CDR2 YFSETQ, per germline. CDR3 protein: CASTPGDTDTQYF. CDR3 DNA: TGCGCCAGCACTCCGGGGGACACAGATACGCAGTATTTT.

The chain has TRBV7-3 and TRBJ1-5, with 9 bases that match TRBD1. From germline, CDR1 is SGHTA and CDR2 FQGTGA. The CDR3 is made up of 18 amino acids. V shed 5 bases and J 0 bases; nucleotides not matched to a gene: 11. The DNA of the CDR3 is TGTGCCAGCAGCACAAGGGACAGGGAAGGTTATAGCAATCAGCCCCAGCATTTT. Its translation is CASSTRDREGYSNQPQHF. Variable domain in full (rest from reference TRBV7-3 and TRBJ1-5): GAGVSQTPSNKVTEKGKYVELRCDPISGHTALYWYRQSLGQGPEFLIYFQGTGAADDSGLPNDRFFAVRPEGSVSTLKIQRTERGDSAVYLCASSTRDREGYSNQPQHFGDGTRLSIL.

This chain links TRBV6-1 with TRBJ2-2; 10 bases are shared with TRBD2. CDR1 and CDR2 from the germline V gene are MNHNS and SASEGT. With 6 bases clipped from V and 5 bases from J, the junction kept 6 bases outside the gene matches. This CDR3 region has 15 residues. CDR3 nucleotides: TGTGCCAGCAGAATAACTAGCGGGATTACCGGGGAGCTGTTTTTT. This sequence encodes CASRITSGITGELFF.

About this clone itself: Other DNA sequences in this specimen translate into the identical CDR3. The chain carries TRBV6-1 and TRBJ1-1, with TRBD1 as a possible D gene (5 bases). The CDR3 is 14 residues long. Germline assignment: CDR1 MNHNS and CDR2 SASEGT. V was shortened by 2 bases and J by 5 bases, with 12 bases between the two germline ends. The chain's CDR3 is CASSEFIRGTEAFF. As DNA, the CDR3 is TGTGCCAGCAGTGAATTTATAAGGGGAACTGAAGCTTTCTTT.

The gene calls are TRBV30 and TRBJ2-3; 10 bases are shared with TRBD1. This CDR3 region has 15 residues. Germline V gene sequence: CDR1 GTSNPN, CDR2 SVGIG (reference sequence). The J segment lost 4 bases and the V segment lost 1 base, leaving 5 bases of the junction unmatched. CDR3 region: CAWSGGQGRADTQYF. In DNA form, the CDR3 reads TGTGCCTGGAGTGGGGGACAGGGGAGGGCAGATACGCAGTATTTT.

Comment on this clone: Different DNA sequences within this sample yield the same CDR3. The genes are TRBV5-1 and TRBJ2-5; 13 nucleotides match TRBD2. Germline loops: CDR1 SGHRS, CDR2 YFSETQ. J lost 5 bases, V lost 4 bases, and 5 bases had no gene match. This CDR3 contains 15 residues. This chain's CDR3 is CASSRTSGGPETQYF. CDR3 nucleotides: TGCGCCAGCAGCAGGACTAGCGGGGGTCCGGAGACCCAGTACTTC.

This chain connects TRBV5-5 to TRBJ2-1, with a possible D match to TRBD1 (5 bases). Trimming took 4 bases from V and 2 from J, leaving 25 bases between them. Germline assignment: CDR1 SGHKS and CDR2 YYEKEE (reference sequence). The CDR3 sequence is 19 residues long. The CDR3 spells CASSARFTQGWGAYNEQFF. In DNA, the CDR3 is TGTGCCAGCAGCGCACGCTTTACCCAGGGATGGGGCGCCTACAATGAGCAGTTCTTC.

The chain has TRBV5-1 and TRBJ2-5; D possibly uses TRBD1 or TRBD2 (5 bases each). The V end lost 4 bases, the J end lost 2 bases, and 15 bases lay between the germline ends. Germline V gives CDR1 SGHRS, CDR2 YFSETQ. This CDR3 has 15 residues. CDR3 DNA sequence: TGCGCCAGCAGCGTGCTTAAGGGACGTCAAGAGACCCAGTACTTC. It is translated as CASSVLKGRQETQYF.

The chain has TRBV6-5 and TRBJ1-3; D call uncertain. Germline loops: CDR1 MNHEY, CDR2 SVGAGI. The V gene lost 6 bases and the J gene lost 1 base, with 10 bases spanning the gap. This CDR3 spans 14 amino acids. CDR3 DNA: TGTGCCAGCAGAGACGGAGGGTCTGGAAACACCATATATTTT. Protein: CASRDGGSGNTIYF.

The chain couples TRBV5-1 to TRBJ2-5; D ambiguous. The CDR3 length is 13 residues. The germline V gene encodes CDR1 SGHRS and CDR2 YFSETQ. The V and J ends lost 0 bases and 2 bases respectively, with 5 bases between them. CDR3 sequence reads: CASSLERQETQYF. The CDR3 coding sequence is TGCGCCAGCAGCTTGGAGAGGCAAGAGACCCAGTACTTC.

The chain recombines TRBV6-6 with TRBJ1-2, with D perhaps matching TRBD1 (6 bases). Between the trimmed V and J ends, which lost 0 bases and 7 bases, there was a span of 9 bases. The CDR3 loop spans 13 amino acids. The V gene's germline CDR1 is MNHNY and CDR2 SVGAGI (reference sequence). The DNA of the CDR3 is TGTGCCAGCAGTTACTCGACACAGGGTGGCTACACCTTC. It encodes CASSYSTQGGYTF.

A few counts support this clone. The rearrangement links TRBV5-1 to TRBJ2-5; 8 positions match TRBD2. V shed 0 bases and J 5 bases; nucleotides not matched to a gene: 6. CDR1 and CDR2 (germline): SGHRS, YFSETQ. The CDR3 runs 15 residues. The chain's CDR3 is CASSLGAGGAETQYF. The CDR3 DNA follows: TGCGCCAGCAGCTTGGGGGCCGGGGGGGCGGAGACCCAGTACTTC.